Each of the 2 T cell receptor beta chains below was sequenced from the same sample in a study of shared clonotypes between healthy human individuals (dated by TCRdb to 2018 to 2020). Libraries were constructed by the immunoSEQ multiplex PCR assay. Held by TCRdb, this immuneACCESS table contains in-frame sequences only and omits some clones. Under half of the omission traces to an unresolved V gene where checked; the cause of the rest is unknown. This sample comprises around 750,000 clones, about 74% of them detected only once. The leading ten clones occupy approximately 1.6% of the sample. The source material was memory CD4+ T cells sorted from blood. The cell subset or site label, as the study defines it: CD45RA-negative fraction. These receptors were collected from a woman aged 25 to 45 in good health.

The sample holds one count of this clone. The rearrangement joins TRBV20-1 to TRBJ2-3; a possible D gene is TRBD2 (6 bases). The CDR3 extends over 11 amino acids. CDR1 and CDR2 (germline): DFQATT, SNEGSKA (reference sequence). The CDR3 DNA follows: TGCAGCCGGGGCCTGGAGGGTACGCAGTATTTT. Protein: CSRGLEGTQYF.

The chain couples TRBV7-3 to TRBJ2-7; D remains ambiguous. The V end was cut by 2 bases, the J end by 3 bases, with 11 bases between. This CDR3 contains 14 residues. Germline values: CDR1 SGHTA, CDR2 FQGTGA. The CDR3 DNA reads as TGTGCCAGCAGCTTAGGTCCAACTGGCTACGAGCAGTACTTC. Translated: CASSLGPTGYEQYF.